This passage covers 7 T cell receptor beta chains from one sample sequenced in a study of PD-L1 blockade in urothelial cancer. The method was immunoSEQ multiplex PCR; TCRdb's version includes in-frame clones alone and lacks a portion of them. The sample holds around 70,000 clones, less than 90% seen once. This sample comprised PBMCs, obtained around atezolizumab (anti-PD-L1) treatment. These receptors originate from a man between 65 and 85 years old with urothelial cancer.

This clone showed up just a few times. This CDR3 reads CASSTGSYNEQFF. Written as DNA, the CDR3 is TGTGCCAGCAGTACAGGGTCCTACAATGAGCAGTTCTTC. The V call is TRBV6-4, the J call TRBJ2-1; perhaps TRBD1 as D (6 bases). This CDR3 is built from 13 residues. V lost 5 bases and J lost 1, with 6 bases in between. Germline assignment: CDR1 MRHNA and CDR2 SNTAGT.

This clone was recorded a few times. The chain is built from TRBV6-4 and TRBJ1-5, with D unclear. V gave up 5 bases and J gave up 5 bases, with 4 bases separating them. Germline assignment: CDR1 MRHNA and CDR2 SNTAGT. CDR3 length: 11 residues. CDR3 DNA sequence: TGTGCCAGCAGTCAGGATCAGCCCCAGCATTTT. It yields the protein CASSQDQPQHF.

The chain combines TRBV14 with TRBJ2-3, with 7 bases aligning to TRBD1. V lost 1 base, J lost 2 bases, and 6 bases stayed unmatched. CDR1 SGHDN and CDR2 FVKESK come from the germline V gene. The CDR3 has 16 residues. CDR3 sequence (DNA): TGTGCCAGCAGCCAAGTCCCAGGGGGTCCCACAGATACGCAGTATTTT. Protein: CASSQVPGGPTDTQYF.

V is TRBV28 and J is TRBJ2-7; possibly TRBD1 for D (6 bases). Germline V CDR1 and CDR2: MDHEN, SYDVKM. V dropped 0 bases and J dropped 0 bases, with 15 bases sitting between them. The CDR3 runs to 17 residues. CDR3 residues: CASSLWGRGLSSYEQYF. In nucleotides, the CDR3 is TGTGCCAGCAGTTTATGGGGCAGGGGCCTTAGCTCCTACGAGCAGTACTTC. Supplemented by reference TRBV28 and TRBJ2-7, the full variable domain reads DVKVTQSSRYLVKRTGEKVFLECVQDMDHENMFWYRQDPGLGLRLIYFSYDVKMKEKGDIPEGYSVSREKKERFSLILESASTNQTSMYLCASSLWGRGLSSYEQYFGPGTRLTVT.

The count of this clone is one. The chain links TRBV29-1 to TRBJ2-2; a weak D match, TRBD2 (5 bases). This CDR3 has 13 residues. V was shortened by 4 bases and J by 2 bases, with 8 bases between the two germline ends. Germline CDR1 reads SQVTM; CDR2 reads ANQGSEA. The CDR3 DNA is TGCAGCGTTGGGCTAGCAAACACCGGGGAGCTGTTTTTT. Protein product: CSVGLANTGELFF.

This chain's CDR3 is CSAPGQGPNEQFF. In nucleotides, the CDR3 is TGCAGCGCCCCGGGACAGGGACCCAATGAGCAGTTCTTC. The V call is TRBV29-1, the J call TRBJ2-1; the match to TRBD1 covers 9 bases. Per germline, CDR1 SQVTM and CDR2 ANQGSEA. V lost 7 bases to trimming and J lost 6 bases; unmatched junction nucleotides: 7. The CDR3 covers 13 residues.

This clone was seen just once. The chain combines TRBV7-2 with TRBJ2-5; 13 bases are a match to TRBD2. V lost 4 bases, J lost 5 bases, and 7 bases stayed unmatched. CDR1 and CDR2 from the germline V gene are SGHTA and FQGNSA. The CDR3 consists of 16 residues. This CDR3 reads CASSSGLAGTMETQYF. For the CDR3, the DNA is TGTGCCAGCAGCTCGGGACTAGCGGGGACAATGGAGACCCAGTACTTC.